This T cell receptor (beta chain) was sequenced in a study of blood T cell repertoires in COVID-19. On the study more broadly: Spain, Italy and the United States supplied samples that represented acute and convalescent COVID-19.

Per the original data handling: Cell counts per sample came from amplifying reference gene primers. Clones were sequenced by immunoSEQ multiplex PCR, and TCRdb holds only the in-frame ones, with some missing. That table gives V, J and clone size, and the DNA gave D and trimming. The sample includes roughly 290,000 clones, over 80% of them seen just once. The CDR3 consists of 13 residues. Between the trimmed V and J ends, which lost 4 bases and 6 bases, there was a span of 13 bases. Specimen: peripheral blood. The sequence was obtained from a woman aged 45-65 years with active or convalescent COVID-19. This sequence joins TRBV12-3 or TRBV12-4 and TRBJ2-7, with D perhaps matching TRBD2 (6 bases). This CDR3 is CASSYSGTREQYF. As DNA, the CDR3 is TGTGCCAGCAGTTACTCCGGGACTCGCGAGCAGTACTTC.